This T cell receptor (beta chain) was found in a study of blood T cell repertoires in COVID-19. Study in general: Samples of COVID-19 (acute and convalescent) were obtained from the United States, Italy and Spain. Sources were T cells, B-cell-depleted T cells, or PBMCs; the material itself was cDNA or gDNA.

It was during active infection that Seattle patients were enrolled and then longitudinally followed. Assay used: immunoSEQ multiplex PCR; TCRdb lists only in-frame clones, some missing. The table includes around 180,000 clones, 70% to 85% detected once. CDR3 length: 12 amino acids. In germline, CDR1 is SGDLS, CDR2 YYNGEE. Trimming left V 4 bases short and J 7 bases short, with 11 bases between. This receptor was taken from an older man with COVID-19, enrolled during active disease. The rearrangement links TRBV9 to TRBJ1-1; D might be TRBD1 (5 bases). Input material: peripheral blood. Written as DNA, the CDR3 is TGTGCCAGCAGCAAATCCCAGGGTGAAGCTTTCTTT. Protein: CASSKSQGEAFF. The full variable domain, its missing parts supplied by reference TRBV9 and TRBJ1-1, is DSGVTQTPKHLITATGQRVTLRCSPRSGDLSVYWYQQSLDQGLQFLIQYYNGEERAKGNILERFSAQQFPDLHSELNLSSLELGDSALYFCASSKSQGEAFFGQGTRLTVV.